This entry lists 32 T cell receptor beta chains sequenced from one sample in a study of T cells in Graves' hyperthyroidism and ophthalmopathy. RNA transcripts served as the template for amplifying TCR beta CDR3 regions. Using the HTBI primer set, a first-round RT-PCR was run on the TCR CDR3. One entry per CDR3 protein results from TCRdb running MiXCR on the multiplex PCR reads. The sample records about 400,000 distinct CDR3 sequences, roughly 13% being singletons. The source material was blood. Receptors originate from a man between 50 and 59 years old with Graves' ophthalmopathy.

This clonotype was observed at least ten times. The rearrangement uses TRBV20-1 and TRBJ2-7; TRBD2 matches at 15 bases. This CDR3 has 16 residues. Germline CDR1 is DFQATT and CDR2 is SNEGSKA (reference sequence). V gave up 6 bases and J gave up 2 bases; unmatched junction bases: 8. The DNA of the CDR3 is TGCAGTGCGATGGGACTAGCGGGAGGCCATGCCTACGAGCAGTACTTC. It is translated as CSAMGLAGGHAYEQYF.

The chain recombines TRBV19 with TRBJ2-7; D may be TRBD1 (7 bases). The CDR3 sequence is 15 residues long. V lost 8 bases to trimming and J lost 2 bases, with 19 bases between them. The germline CDR1 and CDR2 sequences are LNHDA and SQIVND (reference sequence). As DNA, the CDR3 is TGTGCCAGTGCCCTGGGGCAGGGGGGACCCTACGAGCAGTACTTC. Its translation: CASALGQGGPYEQYF.

This clonotype was picked up a small number of times. The gene calls are TRBV7-9 and TRBJ1-1; a weak D match, TRBD1 (6 bases). Germline V lookup: CDR1 SEHNR, CDR2 FQNEAQ (reference sequence). The CDR3 is 17 amino acids. V was shortened by 3 bases and J by 0 bases, with 17 bases between the two germline ends. The CDR3 nucleotides read TGTGCCAGCAGCTTTCGTCCGGGACAAGAAATGAACACTGAAGCTTTCTTT. Translated, it gives CASSFRPGQEMNTEAFF.

CDR3 DNA sequence: TGCAGTGCTTTACATAGGGACAGGGGATGGGACACTGAAGCTTTCTTT. Its translation: CSALHRDRGWDTEAFF. The chain carries TRBV20-1 and TRBJ1-1; the match to TRBD1 covers 10 bases. CDR3 length equals 16 residues. J lost 3 bases, V lost 5 bases, and 12 bases had no gene match. CDR1 DFQATT and CDR2 SNEGSKA come from the germline V gene (reference sequence).

This chain joins TRBV19 and TRBJ2-5, with 13 positions matching TRBD2. V dropped 10 bases and J dropped 4; count of bases not matched to a gene: 6. Germline CDR1 is LNHDA and CDR2 is SQIVND (reference sequence). The CDR3 contains 14 residues. For the CDR3, the DNA is TGTGCCACCCGGACTAGCGGGAGTCGAGAGACCCAGTACTTC. Protein sequence: CATRTSGSRETQYF.

The table lists this clonotype with many counts. The rearrangement uses TRBV7-3 and TRBJ2-1; TRBD2 matches at 14 bases. The CDR3 length is 17 residues. The V and J ends lost 5 bases and 5 bases, in that order; junction bases with no gene match: 8. Germline CDR1 SGHTA, CDR2 FQGTGA. The DNA for the CDR3 is TGTGCCAGCAGCGGGACTAGCGGGAGTGGATTAAACAATGAGCAGTTCTTC. Amino acids: CASSGTSGSGLNNEQFF.

The chain combines TRBV3-1 with TRBJ2-1; no clear D. The CDR3 loop spans 15 amino acids. CDR1 is LGHDT, CDR2 YNNKEL, per germline (reference sequence). Trimming took 5 bases from V and 4 from J, leaving 15 bases between them. The CDR3 loop reads CASSGTFSSYNEQFF. CDR3 DNA: TGTGCCAGCAGCGGAACATTTAGTTCGTACAATGAGCAGTTCTTC.

Notes on this clonotype: A single base separates this from a much larger clone, so it may be a read error. The chain couples TRBV27 to TRBJ1-2; D unclear. The CDR3 extends over 15 amino acids. Trimming stripped 5 bases from V and 2 bases from J, with 15 bases between. CDR1 and CDR2 from the germline V gene are MNHEY and SMNVEV (reference sequence). The CDR3 DNA reads TGTGCCAGCAGTCCCCTGAGGGCGACAAACTATGGCTACACCTTC. Protein product: CASSPLRATNYGYTF.

This clonotype was seen repeatedly, ten times or more. V usage is TRBV3-1 and J usage is TRBJ2-1; the D is unclear. The CDR3 has 15 residues. The ends were cut back, 8 bases at V and 6 bases at J, with 20 bases in the middle. In germline, CDR1 is LGHDT, CDR2 YNNKEL (reference sequence). CDR3 amino acids: CASGIWGLGRNEQFF. In DNA form, the CDR3 reads TGTGCCAGCGGGATTTGGGGATTAGGTCGCAATGAGCAGTTCTTC.

At least ten counts were recorded for this clonotype. The chain couples TRBV5-1 to TRBJ1-4; 8 bases fit TRBD1. V trimming: 3 bases; J trimming: 5 bases; junction bases outside the gene matches: 6. This CDR3 is 15 amino acids long. Germline loops: CDR1 SGHRS, CDR2 YFSETQ. The chain's CDR3 is CASSSSGTGNEKLFF. The CDR3 bases are TGCGCCAGCAGCTCTTCCGGGACAGGAAATGAAAAACTGTTTTTT.

This clonotype was observed a few times. For the CDR3, the DNA is TGTGCCAGCAGTTACCTCTTAGGGGGCAGGGGTGACACCGGGGAGCTGTTTTTT. Translated, it gives CASSYLLGGRGDTGELFF. The rearrangement uses TRBV6-2 or TRBV6-3 and TRBJ2-2; the match to TRBD1 covers 7 bases. Germline CDR1 reads MNHEY; CDR2 reads SVGEGT. CDR3 length equals 18 residues. Trimming took 2 bases from V and 3 from J; bases not matched to a gene: 12.

This clonotype appeared a few times. The chain joins TRBV6-1 to TRBJ1-1; D unresolved. CDR1 is MNHNS, CDR2 SASEGT, per germline. CDR3 length: 15 residues. The V and J ends lost 6 bases and 4 bases respectively, with 18 bases between them. The CDR3 coding sequence is TGTGCCAGCAGACTGTCGGAACGCGGAACCACTGAAGCTTTCTTT. It yields the protein CASRLSERGTTEAFF.

This clonotype was seen ten or more times. The chain has TRBV29-1 and TRBJ2-7; unclear D gene. The CDR3 contains 12 residues. Germline CDR1 reads SQVTM; CDR2 reads ANQGSEA. Trimming left V 4 bases short and J 3 bases short, with 10 bases between. The CDR3 DNA follows: TGCAGCGTTGGTAGGTCAGACTACGAGCAGTACTTC. Protein product: CSVGRSDYEQYF.

This clonotype was counted at least ten times. This rearrangement joins TRBV6-5 to TRBJ1-5; perhaps TRBD1 as D (5 bases). CDR1 is MNHEY, CDR2 SVGAGI, per germline. Trimming shortened V by 0 bases and J by 7 bases, and 13 bases separated the two germline ends. This CDR3 region has 15 residues. The CDR3 loop is CASSYSSGRIQPQHF. The CDR3, as DNA: TGTGCCAGCAGTTACTCCTCAGGGAGAATACAGCCCCAGCATTTT.

The CDR3 is CSARAGLNSPLHF. CDR3 sequence (DNA): TGCAGTGCTAGAGCGGGGTTGAATTCACCCCTCCACTTT. The chain is built from TRBV20-1 and TRBJ1-6; D is ambiguous. The CDR3 spans 13 residues. Germline-derived CDR1 and CDR2 are DFQATT and SNEGSKA (reference sequence). With 1 base removed from V and 7 bases from J, the gap between germline ends came to 8 bases.

In this sample, this clonotype turned up many times. The gene calls are TRBV3-1 and TRBJ2-1; 10 positions agree with TRBD1. The CDR3 is made up of 15 amino acids. Trimming removed 1 base from V and 12 bases from J; junction bases left unmatched: 9. Germline V lookup: CDR1 LGHDT, CDR2 YNNKEL (reference sequence). CDR3 in DNA: TGTGCCAGCAGCCAAGTCCCGGGACAGGGGAACGGGCAGTTCTTC. As protein: CASSQVPGQGNGQFF.

This clonotype was detected many times. The chain joins TRBV12-3 or TRBV12-4 to TRBJ2-1; 8 bases are a match to TRBD1. The CDR3 has 13 residues. The ends lost 3 bases at V and 9 bases at J; junction bases unmatched: 4. The CDR3 loop reads CASSLAGGLEQFF. For the CDR3, the DNA is TGTGCCAGCAGTTTGGCAGGGGGCCTTGAGCAGTTCTTC.

This clonotype has more than one count but fewer than ten. The rearrangement links TRBV6-1 to TRBJ2-1; D perhaps matches TRBD2 (5 bases). This CDR3 comprises 16 residues. Between the trimmed V and J ends, which lost 3 bases and 5 bases, there was a span of 17 bases. The germline V gene has CDR1 MNHNS and CDR2 SASEGT. CDR3 nucleotides: TGTGCCAGCAGTGATCTACGGTGGGAGCCCCACAATGAGCAGTTCTTC. It codes for CASSDLRWEPHNEQFF.

This clonotype was detected ten times or more. This chain connects TRBV7-6 to TRBJ2-7; 12 positions agree with TRBD2. This CDR3 spans 15 amino acids. The trim removed 8 bases at V and 1 base at J, leaving 6 bases unmatched. CDR1 is SGHVS, CDR2 FNYEAQ, per germline. Here the CDR3 reads CASALAGGPSYEQYF. In DNA form, the CDR3 reads TGTGCCAGCGCGCTAGCGGGAGGGCCTTCCTACGAGCAGTACTTC.

This clonotype was counted at least ten times. The gene calls are TRBV12-3 or TRBV12-4 and TRBJ2-5; tentatively, D is TRBD1 or TRBD2 (5 bases each). V was pared by 4 bases and J by 5 bases, with 14 bases between. The CDR3 is 14 amino acids. For the CDR3, the DNA is TGTGCCAGCAGTTGGGTGAGCAGGGAGGAGACCCAGTACTTC. Residues: CASSWVSREETQYF.

This clonotype was seen many times. This chain links TRBV6-1 with TRBJ1-4; D unclear. Trimming removed 1 base at V and 4 bases at J, with 10 bases between. This CDR3 region has 15 residues. The V gene's germline CDR1 is MNHNS and CDR2 SASEGT. The CDR3 region has the DNA TGTGCCAGCAGTGAAGTCCGAGAGATTAATGAAAAACTGTTTTTT. This sequence encodes CASSEVREINEKLFF.

There are many counts of this clonotype. The chain carries TRBV9 and TRBJ2-1, with 8 nucleotides matching TRBD2. The V and J ends lost 1 base and 9 bases, in that order; junction bases with no gene match: 0. Looked up from germline, CDR1 is SGDLS and CDR2 is YYNGEE. This CDR3 is 12 amino acids long. The CDR3 loop is CASSVTSGEQFF. The CDR3 region has the DNA TGTGCCAGCAGCGTAACTAGCGGTGAGCAGTTCTTC. Filled out from reference TRBV9 and TRBJ2-1, the complete variable domain reads DSGVTQTPKHLITATGQRVTLRCSPRSGDLSVYWYQQSLDQGLQFLIQYYNGEERAKGNILERFSAQQFPDLHSELNLSSLELGDSALYFCASSVTSGEQFFGPGTRLTVL.

This clonotype occurred a few times. The V call is TRBV19, the J call TRBJ1-1, with TRBD1 matching 8 bases. CDR1 is LNHDA and CDR2 is SQIVND in the germline V gene (reference sequence). V lost 4 bases and J lost 3; bases outside the gene matches: 1. This CDR3 spans 13 amino acids. The CDR3 DNA reads TGTGCCAGTAGTAAGGACAGGGACACTGAAGCTTTCTTT. Residues: CASSKDRDTEAFF.

The rearrangement uses TRBV18 and TRBJ2-7; TRBD2 aligns across 13 bases. This CDR3 has 16 residues. CDR1 and CDR2 (germline): KGHSH, LQKENI. The trim removed 1 base at V and 2 bases at J, leaving 2 bases unmatched. The CDR3: CASSPLGTSGTYEQYF. The CDR3 coding sequence is TGTGCCAGCTCACCACTGGGGACTAGCGGGACCTACGAGCAGTACTTC. Complete variable domain (other parts from reference TRBV18 and TRBJ2-7): NAGVMQNPRHLVRRRGQEARLRCSPMKGHSHVYWYRQLPEEGLKFMVYLQKENIIDESGMPKERFSAEFPKEGPSILRIQQVVRGDSAAYFCASSPLGTSGTYEQYFGPGTRLTVT.

The V call is TRBV25-1, the J call TRBJ2-1; D gene ambiguous. Germline V gives CDR1 MGHDK, CDR2 SYGVNS. The CDR3 is 15 amino acids. Between the trimmed V and J ends, which lost 1 base and 1 base, there was a span of 8 bases. For the CDR3, the DNA is TGTGCCAGCAGTGAATTTGGGGTATCCTACAATGAGCAGTTCTTC. This encodes CASSEFGVSYNEQFF.

The chain has TRBV30 and TRBJ2-7, with 7 positions matching TRBD1. The CDR3 is 14 residues long. The junction had 4 bases not matched to a gene; V was cut back by 0 bases and J by 2 bases. CDR1 and CDR2 (germline): GTSNPN, SVGIG (reference sequence). CDR3 protein: CAWSVKGAAYEQYF. CDR3 in DNA: TGTGCCTGGAGTGTAAAGGGGGCCGCCTACGAGCAGTACTTC.

The chain combines TRBV20-1 with TRBJ1-6, with 7 bases that match TRBD1. The CDR3 consists of 14 residues. CDR1 is DFQATT, CDR2 SNEGSKA, per germline (reference sequence). The trim removed 1 base at V and 10 bases at J, leaving 7 bases unmatched. The DNA of the CDR3 is TGCAGTGCTAGAGTGAAGGGGGCTAACTCACCCCTCCACTTT. Protein sequence: CSARVKGANSPLHF.

This clonotype was recorded a few times. The chain has TRBV2 and TRBJ1-2; 7 bases line up with TRBD1. V lost 6 bases to trimming and J lost 5 bases; unmatched junction nucleotides: 9. The CDR3 length is 14 residues. Per germline, CDR1 SNHLY and CDR2 FYNNEI. The CDR3 DNA reads as TGTGCCAGCAGCCTCGGGACAGATGAATATGGCTACACCTTC. It is translated as CASSLGTDEYGYTF.

This clonotype was observed many times. V usage is TRBV2 and J usage is TRBJ2-5; 9 bases fit TRBD1. The CDR3 runs to 15 residues. V lost 5 bases to trimming and J lost 1 base; unmatched junction nucleotides: 5. Germline V gene sequence: CDR1 SNHLY, CDR2 FYNNEI. The CDR3 DNA follows: TGTGCCAGCAGTCGGTCACAGGGGGCCCAAGAGACCCAGTACTTC. Protein sequence: CASSRSQGAQETQYF.

Ten or more counts support this clonotype. J is TRBJ2-7 and V is TRBV25-1; no definite D call. The germline V gene encodes CDR1 MGHDK and CDR2 SYGVNS. V was cut by 4 bases and J by 3 bases, with 4 bases left in between. This CDR3 spans 11 amino acids. The CDR3 coding sequence is TGTGCCAGCAGTGGGCTCTACGAGCAGTACTTC. Amino acids: CASSGLYEQYF.

Points on this clonotype: This may arise from a read error, as a much more abundant clone is one base away. The chain uses TRBV7-9 and TRBJ2-2; weak D call: TRBD1 (5 bases). Germline-derived CDR1 and CDR2 are SEHNR and FQNEAQ (reference sequence). The CDR3 runs 14 residues. The CDR3 region has the DNA TGTGCCAGCAGCTTTGAATGGGGCACCCGGGAGCTGTTTTTT. Amino acid sequence: CASSFEWGTRELFF.

This clonotype showed up many times. This chain joins TRBV6-5 and TRBJ2-1; 12 positions match TRBD2. CDR3 length equals 15 residues. Per germline, CDR1 MNHEY and CDR2 SVGAGI. The J segment lost 8 bases and the V segment lost 0 bases, leaving 2 bases of the junction unmatched. The CDR3 reads CASSYSSSGRDEQFF. The CDR3 DNA sequence: TGTGCCAGCAGTTACTCTTCTAGCGGGAGGGATGAGCAGTTCTTC.